This T cell receptor beta chain was found in a study of STAT3 mutations in large granular lymphocyte leukemia (dated by TCRdb to the late 2010s). For the study in its entirety: In roughly half of the longitudinally sequenced T-LGLL patients, canonical activating STAT3 mutations were detected. Serial deep sequencing of TCRbeta CDR3 and STAT3 was performed in patients with T-cell large granular lymphocyte leukemia to reconstruct clonal hierarchy and dynamics. From an initial cohort of 207 LGL patients, approximately 18 representative T-LGLL cases were selected for longitudinal TCRbeta and STAT3 sequencing. Patients were sequenced at over 3 time points on average, with the number of samplings per patient ranging from 2 to 8. As controls, the study also included longitudinal sequencing of a couple of patients with natural killer LGL leukemia. Over half of the T-LGLL patients were given one or more immunosuppressive therapy regimens, and approximately 44% of those treated had a hematologic response.

Results the study describes overall, beyond this receptor: Linking therapy response to changes in TCR clonal burden was complicated by variable intervals between samplings and by differing treatment regimens. Dominant TCR clone burden was found to exceed STAT3 mutant burden in several patients, suggesting that STAT3 mutation arose secondarily within a pre-expanded clone. Because no samples were available when a clone first appeared, clonal expansion was inferred from samplings taken at other points. TCR clonotype switching after therapy was observed in 6 of 18 patients, and all newly emerging clones were found to be STAT3 wild type. Because codominant clonotypes persisted in some patients, a small but highly pathogenic clone may have been missed. At least one immunodominant TCRbeta clonotype was identified in every T-LGLL patient, and multiple immunodominant subclonotypes were identified in about half of the T-LGLL patients.

Worth noting for this clone: Its antigen is unknown. It has no much larger one-base neighbor in the sample; base qualities were not kept.

V gives up 6 bases and J gives up 2 bases, and the segment between their germline ends measures 18 bases. The CDR3 has 16 amino acids, counting the end cysteine and phenylalanine. The DNA shown is the 48-base CDR3, in frame from base 1. CDR1 and CDR2, looked up from the germline V gene (reference sequence), are MNHEY and SMNVEV. The same DNA, extracted from blood mononuclear cells, served for both the TCR sequencing and the STAT3 sequencing. An Illumina MiSeq was used to sequence the TCRbeta libraries, yielding an average of approximately 39,000 productive templates per sample. TCRbeta CDR3 libraries were generated with the immunoSEQ assay using multiplex PCR amplification. The study's processing was this. Repertoire diversity was computed as previously defined, with values near 0 indicating extremely monoclonal samples. The table was pulled from immuneACCESS by TCRdb, which kept in-frame rearrangements only. Such tables lose some clones; where checked, under half of the loss comes from unresolved V genes, and the rest has no known cause. Clonal size and the V and J genes are those of that table, whereas D and trimming came from the DNA. This sample lists approximately 11,000 clones; 85% were detected once. Approximately 87% of the sample belongs to the ten largest clones.

Sequencing used peripheral blood mononuclear cells. The sequence is built from TRBV27 and TRBJ2-3; possibly the D gene is TRBD2, per 5 matching bases. This receptor was obtained from a man older than 75 with T-cell large granular lymphocyte leukemia. Some clones in this sample may be carry-over from other donors' samples. The age is the age at diagnosis. The CDR3 amino acid sequence is: CASSPDYFGVTDTQYF. The DNA sequence reads TGTGCCAGCAGCCCAGACTATTTTGGGGTCACAGATACGCAGTATTTT.